This T cell receptor beta chain emerged from a study of technical replicates of blood from a handful of donors. Generated by immunoSEQ multiplex PCR, the TCRdb table keeps only in-frame clones and is missing some. Here the sample spans roughly 79,000 clones, roughly 93% being singletons. The CDR3 totals 14 residues. V shed 6 bases, J shed 5 bases, and the junction held 7 bases outside the gene matches. Germline V lookup: CDR1 MDHEN, CDR2 SYDVKM. The gene calls are TRBV28 and TRBJ2-7, with 10 bases that match TRBD1. The clonotype was recovered from a human donor in good health. Material: T cells isolated from PBMCs. The CDR3 is CASRPGTGVNEQYF. In DNA form, the CDR3 reads TGTGCCAGCAGACCCGGGACAGGGGTAAACGAGCAGTACTTC.